This T cell receptor beta chain was captured in a study of graft-versus-host responses after intestinal transplantation. Trimming took 5 bases from V and 2 from J; bases not matched to a gene: 4. This CDR3 spans 14 amino acids. In germline, CDR1 is MNHNS, CDR2 SASEGT. Researchers processed graft tissue to release intraepithelial and lamina propria lymphocytes. Here immunoSEQ multiplex PCR was the method, and the copy in TCRdb shows in-frame clones only, minus some. The table has approximately 1,000 clones, over 70% seen once; the top ten hold around 7.9%. This clone was seen just once. This clonotype was sampled from a human patient who received an intestinal transplant, so some T cells may come from the graft donor. This chain links TRBV6-1 with TRBJ2-3; 7 bases agree with TRBD2. The material was ileum tissue, obtained 7 days after intestinal transplantation. The CDR3 region has the DNA TGTGCCAGCAGTTTCGGGGGGTACACAGATACGCAGTATTTT. It yields the protein CASSFGGYTDTQYF.